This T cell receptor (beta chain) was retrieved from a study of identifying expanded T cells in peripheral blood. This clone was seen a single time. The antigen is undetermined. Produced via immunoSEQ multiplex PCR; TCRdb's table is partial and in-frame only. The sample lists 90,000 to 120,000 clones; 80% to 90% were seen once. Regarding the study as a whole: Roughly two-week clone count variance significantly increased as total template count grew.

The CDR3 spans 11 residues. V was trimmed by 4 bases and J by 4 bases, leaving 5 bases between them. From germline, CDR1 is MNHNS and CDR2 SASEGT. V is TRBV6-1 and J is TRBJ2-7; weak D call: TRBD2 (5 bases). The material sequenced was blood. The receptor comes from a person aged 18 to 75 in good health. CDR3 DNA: TGTGCCAGCAGTGGGAGGTACGAGCAGTACTTC. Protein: CASSGRYEQYF.